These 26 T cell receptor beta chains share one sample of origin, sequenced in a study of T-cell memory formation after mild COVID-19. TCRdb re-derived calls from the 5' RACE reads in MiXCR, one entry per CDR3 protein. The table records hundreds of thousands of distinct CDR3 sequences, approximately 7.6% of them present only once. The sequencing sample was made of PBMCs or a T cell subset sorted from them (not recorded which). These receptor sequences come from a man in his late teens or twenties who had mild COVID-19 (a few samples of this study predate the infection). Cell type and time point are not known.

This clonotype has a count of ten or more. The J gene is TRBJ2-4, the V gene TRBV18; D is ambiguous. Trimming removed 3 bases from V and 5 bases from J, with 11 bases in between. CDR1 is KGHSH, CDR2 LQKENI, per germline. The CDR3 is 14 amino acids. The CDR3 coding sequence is TGTGCCAGCTCACCGGGGTCAGGCGAAAACATTCAGTACTTC. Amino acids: CASSPGSGENIQYF.

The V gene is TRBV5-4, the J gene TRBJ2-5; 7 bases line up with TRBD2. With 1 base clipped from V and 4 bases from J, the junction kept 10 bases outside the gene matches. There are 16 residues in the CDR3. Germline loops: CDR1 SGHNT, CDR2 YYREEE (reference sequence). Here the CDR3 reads CASSLTSVGRIETQYF. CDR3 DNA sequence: TGTGCCAGCAGCTTGACTAGCGTGGGGCGAATAGAGACCCAGTACTTC.

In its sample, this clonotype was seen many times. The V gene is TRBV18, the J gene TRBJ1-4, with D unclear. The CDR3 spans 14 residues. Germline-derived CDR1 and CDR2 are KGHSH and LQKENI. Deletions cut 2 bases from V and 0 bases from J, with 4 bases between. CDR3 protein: CASSPVATNEKLFF. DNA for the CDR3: TGTGCCAGCTCACCAGTTGCAACTAATGAAAAACTGTTTTTT. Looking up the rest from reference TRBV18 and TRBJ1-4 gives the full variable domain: NAGVMQNPRHLVRRRGQEARLRCSPMKGHSHVYWYRQLPEEGLKFMVYLQKENIIDESGMPKERFSAEFPKEGPSILRIQQVVRGDSAAYFCASSPVATNEKLFFGSGTQLSVL.

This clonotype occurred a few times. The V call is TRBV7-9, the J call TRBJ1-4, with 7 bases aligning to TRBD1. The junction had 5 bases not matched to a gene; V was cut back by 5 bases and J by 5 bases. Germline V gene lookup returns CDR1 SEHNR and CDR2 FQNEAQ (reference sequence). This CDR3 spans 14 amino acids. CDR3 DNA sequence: TGTGCCAGCAGCATATGGGACAGAAATGAAAAACTGTTTTTT. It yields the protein CASSIWDRNEKLFF.

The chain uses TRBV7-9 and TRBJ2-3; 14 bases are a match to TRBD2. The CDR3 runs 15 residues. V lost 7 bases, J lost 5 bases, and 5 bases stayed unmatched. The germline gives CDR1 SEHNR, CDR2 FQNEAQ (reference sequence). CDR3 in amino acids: CASNRLAGGEDTQYF. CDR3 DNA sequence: TGTGCCAGCAACCGACTAGCGGGGGGGGAAGATACGCAGTATTTT.

Written as DNA, the CDR3 is TGTGCCAGCAGTCCCCATCGACAGGGGGCCAGTGAAGATACGCAGTATTTT. Its protein is CASSPHRQGASEDTQYF. The chain carries TRBV12-3 or TRBV12-4 and TRBJ2-3; 10 nucleotides match TRBD1. This CDR3 region has 17 residues. The V segment lost 5 bases and the J segment 5 bases; nucleotides outside the gene matches: 13.

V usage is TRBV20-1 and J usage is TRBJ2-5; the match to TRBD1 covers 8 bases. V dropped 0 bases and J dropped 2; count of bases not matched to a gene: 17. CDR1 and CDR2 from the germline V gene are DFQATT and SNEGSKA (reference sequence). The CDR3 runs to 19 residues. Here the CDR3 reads CSAREWGTGELYGQETQYF. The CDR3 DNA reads TGCAGTGCTAGAGAATGGGGGACAGGCGAACTTTACGGACAAGAGACCCAGTACTTC.

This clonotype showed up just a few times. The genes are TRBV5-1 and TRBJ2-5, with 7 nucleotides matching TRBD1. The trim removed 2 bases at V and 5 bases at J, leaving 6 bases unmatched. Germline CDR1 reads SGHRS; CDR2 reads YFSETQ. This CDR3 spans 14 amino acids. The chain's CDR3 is CASSLEGARETQYF. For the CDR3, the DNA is TGCGCCAGCAGCTTAGAGGGGGCGCGGGAGACCCAGTACTTC.

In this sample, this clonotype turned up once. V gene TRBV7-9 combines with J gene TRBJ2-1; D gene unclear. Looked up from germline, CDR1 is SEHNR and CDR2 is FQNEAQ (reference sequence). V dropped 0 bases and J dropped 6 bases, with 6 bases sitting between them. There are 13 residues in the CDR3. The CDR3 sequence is CASSLAPTNEQFF. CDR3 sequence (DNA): TGTGCCAGCAGCTTAGCCCCCACCAATGAGCAGTTCTTC.

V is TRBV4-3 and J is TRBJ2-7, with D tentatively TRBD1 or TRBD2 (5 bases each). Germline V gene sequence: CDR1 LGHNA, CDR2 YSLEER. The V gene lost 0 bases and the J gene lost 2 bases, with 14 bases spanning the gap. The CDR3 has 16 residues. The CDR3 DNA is TGCGCCAGCAGCCAAGAGTGGTCCGTGGGGGCCTACGAGCAGTACTTC. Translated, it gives CASSQEWSVGAYEQYF.

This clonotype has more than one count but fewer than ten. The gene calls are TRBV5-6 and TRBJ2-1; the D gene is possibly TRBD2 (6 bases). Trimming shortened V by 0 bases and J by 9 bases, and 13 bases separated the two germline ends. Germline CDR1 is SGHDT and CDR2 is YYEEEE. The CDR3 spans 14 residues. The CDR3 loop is CASSLATGVGEQFF. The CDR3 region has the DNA TGTGCCAGCAGCTTGGCCACGGGGGTCGGTGAGCAGTTCTTC.

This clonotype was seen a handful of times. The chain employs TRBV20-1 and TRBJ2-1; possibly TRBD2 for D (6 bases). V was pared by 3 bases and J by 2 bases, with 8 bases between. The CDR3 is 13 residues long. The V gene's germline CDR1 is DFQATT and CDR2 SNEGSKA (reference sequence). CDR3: CSASGEAYNEQFF. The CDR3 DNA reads TGCAGTGCTAGCGGGGAGGCCTACAATGAGCAGTTCTTC.

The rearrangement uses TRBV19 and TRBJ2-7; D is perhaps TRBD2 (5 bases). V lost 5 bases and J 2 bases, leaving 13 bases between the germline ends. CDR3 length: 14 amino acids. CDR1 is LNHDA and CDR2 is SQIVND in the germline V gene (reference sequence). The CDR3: CASSPRLPTYEQYF. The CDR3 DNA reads TGTGCCAGTAGTCCCCGACTACCAACCTACGAGCAGTACTTC.

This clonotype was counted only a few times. The CDR3 nucleotides read TGTGCCAGCAGCGTTACAGGGGGCAATGGGAATCAGCCCCAGCATTTT. Protein product: CASSVTGGNGNQPQHF. The rearrangement links TRBV7-9 to TRBJ1-5, with 9 positions matching TRBD1. V gave up 5 bases and J gave up 4 bases; unmatched junction bases: 9. This CDR3 is built from 16 residues. In germline, CDR1 is SEHNR, CDR2 FQNEAQ (reference sequence).

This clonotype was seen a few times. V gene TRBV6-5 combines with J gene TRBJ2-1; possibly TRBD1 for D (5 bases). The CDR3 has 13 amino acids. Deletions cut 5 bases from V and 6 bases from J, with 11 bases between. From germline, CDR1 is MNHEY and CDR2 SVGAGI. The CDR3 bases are TGTGCCAGCAGTACCCGCAGGGTCAATGAGCAGTTCTTC. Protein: CASSTRRVNEQFF.

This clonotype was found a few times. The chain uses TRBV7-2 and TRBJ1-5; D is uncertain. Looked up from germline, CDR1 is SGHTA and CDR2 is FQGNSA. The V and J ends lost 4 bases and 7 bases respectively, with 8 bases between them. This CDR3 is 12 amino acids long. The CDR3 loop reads CASSSFNQPQHF. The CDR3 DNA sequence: TGTGCCAGCAGCTCCTTTAACCAGCCCCAGCATTTT.

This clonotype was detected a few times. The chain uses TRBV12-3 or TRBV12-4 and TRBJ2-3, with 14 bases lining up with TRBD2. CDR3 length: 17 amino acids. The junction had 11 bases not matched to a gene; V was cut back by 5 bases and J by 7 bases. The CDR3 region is CASSPGLAGGSGYTQYF. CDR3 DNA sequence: TGTGCCAGCAGTCCAGGACTAGCGGGGGGTTCGGGGTATACGCAGTATTTT.

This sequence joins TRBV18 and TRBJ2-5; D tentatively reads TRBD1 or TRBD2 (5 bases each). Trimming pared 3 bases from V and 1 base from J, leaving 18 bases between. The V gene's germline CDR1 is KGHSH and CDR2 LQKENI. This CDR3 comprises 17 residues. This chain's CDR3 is CASSPRGAGTSQETQYF. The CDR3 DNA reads TGTGCCAGCTCACCCCGAGGAGCAGGGACGAGCCAAGAGACCCAGTACTTC.

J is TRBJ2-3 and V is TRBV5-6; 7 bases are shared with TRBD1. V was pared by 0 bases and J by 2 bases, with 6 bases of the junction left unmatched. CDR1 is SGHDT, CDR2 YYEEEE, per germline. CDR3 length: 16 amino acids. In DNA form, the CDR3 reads TGTGCCAGCAGCTTGGCAGGGACAGCCCTCACAGATACGCAGTATTTT. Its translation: CASSLAGTALTDTQYF.

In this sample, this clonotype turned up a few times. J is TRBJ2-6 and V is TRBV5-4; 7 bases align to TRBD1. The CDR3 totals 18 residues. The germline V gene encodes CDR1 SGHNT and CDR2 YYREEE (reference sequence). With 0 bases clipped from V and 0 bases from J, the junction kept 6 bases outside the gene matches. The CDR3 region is CASSLDRGTLSGANVLTF. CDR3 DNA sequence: TGTGCCAGCAGCTTGGACAGGGGCACCCTCTCTGGGGCCAACGTCCTGACTTTC.

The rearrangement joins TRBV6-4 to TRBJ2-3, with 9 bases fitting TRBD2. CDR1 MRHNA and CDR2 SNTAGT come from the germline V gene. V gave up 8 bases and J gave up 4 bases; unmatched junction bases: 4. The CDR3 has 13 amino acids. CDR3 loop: CASGTSLADTQYF. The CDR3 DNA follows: TGTGCCAGCGGGACTAGCCTTGCAGATACGCAGTATTTT.

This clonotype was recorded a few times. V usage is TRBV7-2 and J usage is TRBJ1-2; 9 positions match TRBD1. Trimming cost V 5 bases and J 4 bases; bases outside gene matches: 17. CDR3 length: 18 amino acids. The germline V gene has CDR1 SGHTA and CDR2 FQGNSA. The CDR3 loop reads CASSRSRFPGTGTYGYTF. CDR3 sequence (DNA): TGTGCCAGCAGCCGATCTCGCTTCCCCGGGACAGGGACCTATGGCTACACCTTC. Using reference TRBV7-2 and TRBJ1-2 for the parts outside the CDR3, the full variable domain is GAGVSQSPSNKVTEKGKDVELRCDPISGHTALYWYRQSLGQGLEFLIYFQGNSAPDKSGLPSDRFSAERTGGSVSTLTIQRTQQEDSAVYLCASSRSRFPGTGTYGYTFGSGTRLTVV.

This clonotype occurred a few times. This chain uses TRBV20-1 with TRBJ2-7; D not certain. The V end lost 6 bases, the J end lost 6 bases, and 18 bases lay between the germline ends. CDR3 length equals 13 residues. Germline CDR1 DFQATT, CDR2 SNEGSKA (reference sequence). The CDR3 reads CSARPGSNSEQYF. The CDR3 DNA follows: TGCAGTGCCCGGCCCGGGTCAAACTCCGAGCAGTACTTC.

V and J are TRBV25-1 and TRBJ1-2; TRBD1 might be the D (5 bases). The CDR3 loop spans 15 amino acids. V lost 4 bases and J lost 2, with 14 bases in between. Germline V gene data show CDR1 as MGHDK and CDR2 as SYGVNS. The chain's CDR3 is CASSVTTGGNYGYTF. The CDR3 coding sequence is TGTGCCAGCAGTGTCACCACGGGGGGGAACTATGGCTACACCTTC.

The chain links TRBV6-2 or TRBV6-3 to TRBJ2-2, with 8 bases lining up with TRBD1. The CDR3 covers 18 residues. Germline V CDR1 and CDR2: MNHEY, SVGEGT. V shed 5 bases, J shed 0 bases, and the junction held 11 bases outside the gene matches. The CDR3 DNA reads TGTGCCAGCAGTCCCGGACAGGGTTCTATCTCGAACACCGGGGAGCTGTTTTTT. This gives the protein CASSPGQGSISNTGELFF.

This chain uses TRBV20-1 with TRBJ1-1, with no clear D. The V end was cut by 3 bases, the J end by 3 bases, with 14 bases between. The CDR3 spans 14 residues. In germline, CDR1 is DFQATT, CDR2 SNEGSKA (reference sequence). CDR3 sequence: CSASRVSRDTEAFF. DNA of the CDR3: TGCAGTGCTAGTCGGGTGTCCCGCGACACTGAAGCTTTCTTT.